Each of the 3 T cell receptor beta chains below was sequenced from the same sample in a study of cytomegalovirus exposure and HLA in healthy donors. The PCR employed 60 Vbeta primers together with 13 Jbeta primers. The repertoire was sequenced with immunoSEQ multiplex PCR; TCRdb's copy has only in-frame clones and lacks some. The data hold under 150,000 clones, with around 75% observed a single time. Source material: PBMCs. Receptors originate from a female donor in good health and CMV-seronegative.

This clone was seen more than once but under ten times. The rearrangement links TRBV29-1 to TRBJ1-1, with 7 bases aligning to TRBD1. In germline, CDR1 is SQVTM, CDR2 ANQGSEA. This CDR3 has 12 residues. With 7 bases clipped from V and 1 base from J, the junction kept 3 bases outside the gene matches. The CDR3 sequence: CSGGQRNTEAFF. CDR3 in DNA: TGCAGCGGGGGACAGAGGAACACTGAAGCTTTCTTT.

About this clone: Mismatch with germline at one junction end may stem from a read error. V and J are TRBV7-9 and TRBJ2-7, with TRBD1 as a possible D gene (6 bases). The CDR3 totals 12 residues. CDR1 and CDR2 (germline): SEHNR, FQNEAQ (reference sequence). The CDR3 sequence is CSSSITGSEQYF. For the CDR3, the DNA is TGTTCCAGCAGCATAACAGGGTCCGAGCAGTACTTC.

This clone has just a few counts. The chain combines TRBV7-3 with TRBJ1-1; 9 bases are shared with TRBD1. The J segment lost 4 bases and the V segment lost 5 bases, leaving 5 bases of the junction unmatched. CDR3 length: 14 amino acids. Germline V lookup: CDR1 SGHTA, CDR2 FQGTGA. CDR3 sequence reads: CASSTNRGPTEAFF. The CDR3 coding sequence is TGTGCCAGCAGCACAAACAGGGGGCCCACTGAAGCTTTCTTT. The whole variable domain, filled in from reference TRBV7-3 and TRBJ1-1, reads GAGVSQTPSNKVTEKGKYVELRCDPISGHTALYWYRQSLGQGPEFLIYFQGTGAADDSGLPNDRFFAVRPEGSVSTLKIQRTERGDSAVYLCASSTNRGPTEAFFGQGTRLTVV.